These 32 T cell receptor beta chains were all obtained from the same sample, sequenced in a study of T-cell reconstitution after alpha-beta-depleted transplantation in children. Preparation of the TCRbeta library involved a method that used unique molecular identifiers. TCRdb analysed the PCR reads with MiXCR anew, one entry per CDR3 protein. The repertoire holds about 280,000 distinct CDR3 sequences, roughly 11% seen once, with about 25% in the top ten. The source was peripheral blood, collected 180 days after TCRalphabeta/CD19-depleted stem cell transplant. The source of these receptors is a male patient aged 2-15 years who had a stem cell transplant for chronic granulomatous disease, so the T cells may come from the graft donor.

In its sample, this clonotype was seen many times. The rearrangement joins TRBV28 to TRBJ1-2, with 9 nucleotides matching TRBD1. Germline V lookup: CDR1 MDHEN, CDR2 SYDVKM. The J segment lost 4 bases and the V segment lost 6 bases, leaving 3 bases of the junction unmatched. There are 13 residues in the CDR3. As DNA, the CDR3 is TGTGCCAGCAGGGGGGACAGGGCCTATGGCTACACCTTC. Translated: CASRGDRAYGYTF.

This clonotype was recorded at least ten times. The gene calls are TRBV20-1 and TRBJ2-2, with D tentatively TRBD1 (5 bases). The germline V and J ends were trimmed by 3 bases and 2 bases, with 22 bases remaining between them. The CDR3 runs to 18 residues. The germline gives CDR1 DFQATT, CDR2 SNEGSKA (reference sequence). In nucleotides, the CDR3 is TGCAGTGCTAGCATGTTCTCAGGGAATAGTATTAACACCGGGGAGCTGTTTTTT. Translated, it gives CSASMFSGNSINTGELFF.

This clonotype was picked up many times. This chain connects TRBV5-1 to TRBJ2-1, with D possibly being TRBD2 (5 bases). The V and J ends lost 0 bases and 6 bases respectively, with 7 bases between them. This CDR3 has 13 residues. Germline V CDR1 and CDR2: SGHRS, YFSETQ. CDR3 DNA sequence: TGCGCCAGCAGCTTGGAAGGGAGCAATGAGCAGTTCTTC. Its translation is CASSLEGSNEQFF.

This clonotype is a singleton in its sample. A much larger clonotype is one base distant, so this may be a read error. V is TRBV12-3 or TRBV12-4 and J is TRBJ1-5; 7 bases are a match to TRBD1. The CDR3 totals 14 residues. CDR3 nucleotides: TGTGCCAGCAGTCTGCGACAGGGTAATCAGCCCCAGCCTTTT. Residues: CASSLRQGNQPQPF.

This clonotype was seen repeatedly, ten times or more. The V call is TRBV9, the J call TRBJ2-7; TRBD2 agrees at 9 bases. Germline values: CDR1 SGDLS, CDR2 YYNGEE. The V gene end was trimmed by 0 bases and the J gene end by 4 bases; junction bases not matched to a gene: 8. This CDR3 region has 16 residues. The CDR3 DNA follows: TGTGCCAGCAGCGTAGGGGGTAGCGGGAGAGATTACGAGCAGTACTTC. Translation gives CASSVGGSGRDYEQYF. Full variable domain (missing parts from reference TRBV9 and TRBJ2-7): DSGVTQTPKHLITATGQRVTLRCSPRSGDLSVYWYQQSLDQGLQFLIQYYNGEERAKGNILERFSAQQFPDLHSELNLSSLELGDSALYFCASSVGGSGRDYEQYFGPGTRLTVT.

This clonotype was observed at least ten times. The J gene is TRBJ2-7, the V gene TRBV28; D might be TRBD1 or TRBD2, each matching 5 bases. The V and J ends lost 8 bases and 4 bases respectively, with 15 bases between them. This CDR3 is built from 13 residues. From germline, CDR1 is MDHEN and CDR2 SYDVKM. The CDR3 loop reads CASGVPGPYEQYF. The CDR3 nucleotides are TGTGCCAGCGGGGTTCCGGGGCCTTACGAGCAGTACTTC.

This clonotype has at least ten counts. The V call is TRBV2, the J call TRBJ2-2; 7 bases map to TRBD1. Germline CDR1 reads SNHLY; CDR2 reads FYNNEI. The ends lost 4 bases at V and 1 base at J; junction bases unmatched: 6. The CDR3 spans 16 residues. In DNA form, the CDR3 reads TGTGCCAGCAGTGGGTGGCAGGGGGAGAACACCGGGGAGCTGTTTTTT. This sequence encodes CASSGWQGENTGELFF.

Ten or more counts support this clonotype. This chain links TRBV12-3 or TRBV12-4 with TRBJ2-2; tentatively, D is TRBD2 (6 bases). CDR3 length equals 14 residues. V lost 3 bases, J lost 7 bases, and 12 bases lay in between. CDR3 amino acids: CASSLGLASGELFF. Written as DNA, the CDR3 is TGTGCCAGCAGTTTGGGGCTAGCGAGCGGGGAGCTGTTTTTT.

The genes are TRBV14 and TRBJ1-1; TRBD1 might be the D (5 bases). Germline V lookup: CDR1 SGHDN, CDR2 FVKESK. Trimming pared 4 bases from V and 6 bases from J, leaving 18 bases between. The CDR3 runs to 15 residues. The CDR3 reads CASSRSRVGAPEAFF. For the CDR3, the DNA is TGTGCCAGCAGCCGATCACGGGTAGGGGCCCCTGAAGCTTTCTTT.

This clonotype was recorded many times. The chain couples TRBV7-2 to TRBJ2-1; TRBD2 agrees at 7 bases. The CDR3 has 16 residues. Trimming at V came to 5 bases and at J to 0 bases, leaving 7 bases not matched to a gene. Germline V gene lookup returns CDR1 SGHTA and CDR2 FQGNSA. CDR3 in amino acids: CASSTTSWSSYNEQFF. In nucleotides, the CDR3 is TGTGCCAGCAGCACGACTAGCTGGAGCTCCTACAATGAGCAGTTCTTC.

This clonotype was observed many times. The rearrangement joins TRBV12-3 or TRBV12-4 to TRBJ2-7; D is undetermined. The CDR3 has 14 amino acids. The germline V and J ends were trimmed by 5 bases and 1 base, with 12 bases remaining between them. The CDR3 DNA sequence: TGTGCCAGCAGTACAGCCCCCCCTTCCTACGAGCAGTACTTC. Amino acids: CASSTAPPSYEQYF.

This clonotype occurred many times. The V call is TRBV30, the J call TRBJ2-7; D is uncertain. Trimming shortened V by 3 bases and J by 4 bases, and 7 bases separated the two germline ends. Germline V gene lookup returns CDR1 GTSNPN and CDR2 SVGIG (reference sequence). The CDR3 spans 11 residues. CDR3 nucleotides: TGTGCCTGGAGCGAGGAGTACGAGCAGTACTTC. Its protein product is CAWSEEYEQYF.

This clonotype was detected ten times or more. The gene calls are TRBV15 and TRBJ1-5; D is unclear. Germline V gene data show CDR1 as LNHNV and CDR2 as YYDKDF (reference sequence). Trimming cost V 4 bases and J 5 bases, with 12 bases left between them. This CDR3 has 14 amino acids. DNA of the CDR3: TGTGCCACCAGCATGTTCCCGAGTCATCAGCCCCAGCATTTT. Translating it yields CATSMFPSHQPQHF. The whole variable domain, filled in from reference TRBV15 and TRBJ1-5, reads DAMVIQNPRYQVTQFGKPVTLSCSQTLNHNVMYWYQQKSSQAPKLLFHYYDKDFNNEADTPDNFQSRRPNTSFCFLDIRSPGLGDTAMYLCATSMFPSHQPQHFGDGTRLSIL.

This clonotype appeared many times. The chain is built from TRBV7-2 and TRBJ2-1, with D unresolved. Trimming removed 4 bases from V and 4 bases from J, with 8 bases in between. The CDR3 totals 13 residues. Germline CDR1 reads SGHTA; CDR2 reads FQGNSA. In nucleotides, the CDR3 is TGTGCCAGCAGCTCGCAACTTTACAATGAGCAGTTCTTC. It specifies CASSSQLYNEQFF.

The table lists this clonotype with many counts. The chain carries TRBV27 and TRBJ2-2, with D perhaps TRBD2 (5 bases). The V and J ends lost 8 bases and 0 bases respectively, with 13 bases between them. This CDR3 is built from 15 residues. Germline values: CDR1 MNHEY, CDR2 SMNVEV (reference sequence). The DNA of the CDR3 is TGTGCCAGCCGCCAAGCGGCGGCGAACACCGGGGAGCTGTTTTTT. Its translation: CASRQAAANTGELFF.

This clonotype was counted at least ten times. A junction end diverges from the germline sequence, so it may reflect a read error. This rearrangement joins TRBV6-2 or TRBV6-3 to TRBJ2-3; D is unclear. The CDR3 spans 9 residues. Germline lookup yields CDR1 MNHEY and CDR2 SVGEGT. This CDR3 is CASSYPQVF. CDR3 nucleotides: TGTGCCAGCAGTTACCCCCAGGTATTT.

This clonotype was found many times. The CDR3 protein is CASSLVAGGYNEQFF. The DNA for the CDR3 is TGTGCCAGCAGCTTAGTCGCGGGGGGCTACAATGAGCAGTTCTTC. This chain joins TRBV7-9 and TRBJ2-1; 8 bases fit TRBD2. Germline loops: CDR1 SEHNR, CDR2 FQNEAQ (reference sequence). The CDR3 extends over 15 amino acids. With V trimmed by 1 base and J by 3 bases, 2 bases remained unmatched.

The table lists this clonotype with many counts. This chain links TRBV20-1 with TRBJ2-1; 16 nucleotides agree with TRBD2. V gave up 6 bases and J gave up 12 bases; unmatched junction bases: 8. CDR1 is DFQATT, CDR2 SNEGSKA, per germline (reference sequence). This CDR3 spans 14 amino acids. CDR3: CSARGLAGGPSQFF. In nucleotides, the CDR3 is TGCAGTGCCCGGGGACTAGCGGGGGGGCCTTCGCAGTTCTTC.

This clonotype was recorded at least ten times. The genes are TRBV28 and TRBJ2-5; no definite D call. Germline assignment: CDR1 MDHEN and CDR2 SYDVKM. The length of the CDR3 is 14 residues. Trimming took 3 bases from V and 3 from J, leaving 11 bases between them. CDR3 in DNA: TGTGCCAGCAGTTTTTTTGGGTTAGAAGAGACCCAGTACTTC. This sequence encodes CASSFFGLEETQYF.

This clonotype was seen many times. The genes are TRBV5-5 and TRBJ1-6; D uncertain. This CDR3 comprises 14 residues. Germline V CDR1 and CDR2: SGHKS, YYEKEE (reference sequence). V dropped 0 bases and J dropped 9 bases, with 10 bases sitting between them. The CDR3 region is CASSLEAVASPLHF. The CDR3 nucleotides read TGTGCCAGCAGCTTGGAGGCAGTCGCTTCACCCCTCCACTTT.

This clonotype appeared a few times. The chain links TRBV20-1 to TRBJ2-2; D is ambiguous. Germline CDR1 and CDR2: DFQATT and SNEGSKA (reference sequence). Trimming removed 1 base from V and 0 bases from J, with 30 bases in between. The CDR3 consists of 22 residues. CDR3 sequence (DNA): TGCAGTGCTAGAGTGTATCGTTTGGGGTACCCAGAATTTAACGCGAACACCGGGGAGCTGTTTTTT. Its translation is CSARVYRLGYPEFNANTGELFF.

This clonotype was seen at least ten times. The genes are TRBV10-3 and TRBJ1-1, with D possibly matching TRBD1 (5 bases). In germline, CDR1 is ENHRY, CDR2 SYGVKD. This CDR3 comprises 14 residues. The V and J ends lost 6 bases and 1 base respectively, with 12 bases between them. In DNA form, the CDR3 reads TGTGCCATCAGGGGGACCATGGGGAACACTGAAGCTTTCTTT. This codes for CAIRGTMGNTEAFF.

This clonotype has at least ten counts. The rearrangement uses TRBV29-1 and TRBJ2-2; TRBD1 aligns across 9 bases. The germline CDR1 and CDR2 sequences are SQVTM and ANQGSEA. V trimming: 4 bases; J trimming: 6 bases; junction bases outside the gene matches: 3. The CDR3 is made up of 13 amino acids. The CDR3 bases are TGCAGCGTTGCACAGGGGGCCGCCGGGGAGCTGTTTTTT. Residues: CSVAQGAAGELFF.

This clonotype has at least ten counts. The rearrangement uses TRBV5-1 and TRBJ2-7, with D uncertain. The CDR3 is 13 amino acids. CDR1 is SGHRS and CDR2 is YFSETQ in the germline V gene. V was cut by 0 bases and J by 2 bases, with 6 bases left in between. The CDR3 nucleotides read TGCGCCAGCAGCTTGGGTGACGCCTACGAGCAGTACTTC. It translates to CASSLGDAYEQYF.

This clonotype has a count of ten or more. The chain carries TRBV28 and TRBJ2-5; D not certain. Germline V gene sequence: CDR1 MDHEN, CDR2 SYDVKM. The CDR3 is 14 amino acids. V lost 3 bases, J lost 1 base, and 9 bases lay in between. This CDR3 reads CASSFSRLQETQYF. The CDR3 DNA follows: TGTGCCAGCAGTTTCAGTCGGCTCCAAGAGACCCAGTACTTC.

There are many counts of this clonotype. The chain combines TRBV29-1 with TRBJ2-7; possibly TRBD2 for D (5 bases). Trimming pared 4 bases from V and 5 bases from J, leaving 9 bases between. Germline loops: CDR1 SQVTM, CDR2 ANQGSEA. The CDR3 runs to 11 residues. CDR3 region: CSVASTHEQYF. CDR3 bases: TGCAGCGTTGCTAGCACCCACGAGCAGTACTTC.

This clonotype was recorded many times. J is TRBJ2-2 and V is TRBV5-8; D is unclear. This CDR3 region has 14 residues. Germline CDR1 SGHTS, CDR2 YDEGEE. Trimming pared 4 bases from V and 1 base from J, leaving 8 bases between. CDR3 nucleotide sequence: TGTGCCAGCAGCCATGACGGGAACACCGGGGAGCTGTTTTTT. Amino acid sequence: CASSHDGNTGELFF. The variable domain in full, with the rest retrieved from reference TRBV5-8 and TRBJ2-2, is EAGVTQSPTHLIKTRGQQATLRCSPISGHTSVYWYQQALGLGLQFLLWYDEGEERNRGNFPPRFSGRQFPNYSSELNVNALELEDSALYLCASSHDGNTGELFFGEGSRLTVL.

Turning to this clonotype: A much bigger clone sits one base away, suggesting this may be a read error. The gene calls are TRBV20-1 and TRBJ2-1; D call uncertain. Trimming took off 4 bases at V and 3 bases at J, with 19 bases between the two ends. Germline CDR1 and CDR2: DFQATT and SNEGSKA (reference sequence). The CDR3 contains 16 residues. The CDR3 DNA follows: TGCAGTGCTATAGATCTTTCGTCGGCGTACTACAATGAGCAGTTCTTC. It encodes CSAIDLSSAYYNEQFF.

This clonotype was seen repeatedly, ten times or more. The chain employs TRBV7-3 and TRBJ2-1; 7 bases map to TRBD1. CDR1 and CDR2 from the germline V gene are SGHTA and FQGTGA. The CDR3 length is 15 residues. V was clipped by 7 bases and J by 5 bases; unmatched bases: 11. CDR3 sequence (DNA): TGTGCCAGCACCACAGGGGAAAAGACCAACAATGAGCAGTTCTTC. Translation gives CASTTGEKTNNEQFF.

This clonotype occurred many times. The chain couples TRBV15 to TRBJ1-3, with D perhaps TRBD1 (6 bases). This CDR3 spans 15 amino acids. Trimming removed 1 base from V and 2 bases from J, with 9 bases in between. CDR1 and CDR2 (germline): LNHNV, YYDKDF (reference sequence). DNA for the CDR3: TGTGCCACCAGCAGAGGGACAGCCACTGGAAACACCATATATTTT. Its protein is CATSRGTATGNTIYF.

This clonotype was seen ten or more times. The rearrangement joins TRBV20-1 to TRBJ2-7; D not resolved. Germline CDR1 DFQATT, CDR2 SNEGSKA (reference sequence). With 0 bases removed from V and 7 bases from J, the gap between germline ends came to 13 bases. The CDR3 consists of 13 residues. For the CDR3, the DNA is TGCAGTGCTAGAGATCTTACAACACCTGAGCAGTACTTC. This gives the protein CSARDLTTPEQYF.

The table lists this clonotype with many counts. The J gene is TRBJ2-1, the V gene TRBV29-1; tentative D call: TRBD2 (5 bases). The CDR3 runs to 13 residues. Between the trimmed V and J ends, which lost 4 bases and 8 bases, there was a span of 15 bases. Germline CDR1 and CDR2: SQVTM and ANQGSEA. CDR3 in amino acids: CSVGTPERDEQFF. The CDR3 nucleotides read TGCAGCGTTGGAACACCCGAGAGGGATGAGCAGTTCTTC.